This T cell receptor (beta chain) was documented in a study of cytomegalovirus exposure and HLA in healthy donors. The CDR3 consists of 14 residues. Germline CDR1 reads SGHRS; CDR2 reads YFSETQ. V was clipped by 6 bases and J by 5 bases; unmatched bases: 10. The PCR contained 60 Vbeta and 13 Jbeta primers. Method: immunoSEQ multiplex PCR; TCRdb's copy keeps in-frame clones and lacks some. The sample data list about 130,000 clones. The sample comprised PBMCs. This TCR derives from a man between 18 and 35 years old in good health and CMV-seronegative. The rearrangement joins TRBV5-1 to TRBJ2-5, with 7 bases fitting TRBD1. The CDR3 DNA reads TGCGCCAGCACGCTCGGACAGGTCGGGGAGACCCAGTACTTC. This sequence encodes CASTLGQVGETQYF.